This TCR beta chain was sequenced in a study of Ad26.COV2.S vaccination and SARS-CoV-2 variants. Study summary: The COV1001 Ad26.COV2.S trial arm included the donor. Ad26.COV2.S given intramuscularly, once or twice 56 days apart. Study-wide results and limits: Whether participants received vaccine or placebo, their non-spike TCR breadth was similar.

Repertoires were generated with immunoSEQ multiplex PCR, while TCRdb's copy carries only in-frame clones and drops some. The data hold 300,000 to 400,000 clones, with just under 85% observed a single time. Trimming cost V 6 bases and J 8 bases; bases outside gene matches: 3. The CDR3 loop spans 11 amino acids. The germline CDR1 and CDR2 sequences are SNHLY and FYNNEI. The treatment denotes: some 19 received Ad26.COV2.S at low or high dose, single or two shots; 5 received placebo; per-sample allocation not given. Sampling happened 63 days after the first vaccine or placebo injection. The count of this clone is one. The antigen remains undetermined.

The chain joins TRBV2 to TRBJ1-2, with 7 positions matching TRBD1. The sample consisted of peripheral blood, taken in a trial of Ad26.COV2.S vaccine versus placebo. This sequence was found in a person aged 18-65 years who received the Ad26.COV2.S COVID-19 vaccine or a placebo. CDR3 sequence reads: CASSPGQGYTF. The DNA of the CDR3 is TGTGCCAGCAGCCCGGGACAGGGCTACACCTTC.